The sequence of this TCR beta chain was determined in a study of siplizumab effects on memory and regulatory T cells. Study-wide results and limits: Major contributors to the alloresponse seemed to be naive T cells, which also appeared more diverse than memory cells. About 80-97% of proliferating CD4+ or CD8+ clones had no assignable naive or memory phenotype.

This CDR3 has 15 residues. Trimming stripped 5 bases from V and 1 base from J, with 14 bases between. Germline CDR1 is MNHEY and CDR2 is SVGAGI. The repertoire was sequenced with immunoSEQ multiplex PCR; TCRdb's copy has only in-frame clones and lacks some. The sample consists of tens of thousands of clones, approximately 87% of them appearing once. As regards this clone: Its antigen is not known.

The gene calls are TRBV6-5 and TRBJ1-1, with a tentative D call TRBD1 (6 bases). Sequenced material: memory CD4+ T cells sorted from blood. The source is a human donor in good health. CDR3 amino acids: CASSKDEGGNTEAFF. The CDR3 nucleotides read TGTGCCAGCAGTAAGGACGAGGGGGGGAACACTGAAGCTTTCTTT.